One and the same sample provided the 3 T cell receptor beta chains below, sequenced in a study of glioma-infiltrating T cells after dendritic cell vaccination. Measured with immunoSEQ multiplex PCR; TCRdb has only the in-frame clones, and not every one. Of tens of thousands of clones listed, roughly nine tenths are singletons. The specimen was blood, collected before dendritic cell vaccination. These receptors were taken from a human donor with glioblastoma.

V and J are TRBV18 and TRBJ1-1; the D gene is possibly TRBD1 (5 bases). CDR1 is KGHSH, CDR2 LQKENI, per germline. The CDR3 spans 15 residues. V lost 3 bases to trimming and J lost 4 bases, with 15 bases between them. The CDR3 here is CASSPLRAQGTEAFF. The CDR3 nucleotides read TGTGCCAGCTCACCTCTAAGGGCCCAGGGCACTGAAGCTTTCTTT.

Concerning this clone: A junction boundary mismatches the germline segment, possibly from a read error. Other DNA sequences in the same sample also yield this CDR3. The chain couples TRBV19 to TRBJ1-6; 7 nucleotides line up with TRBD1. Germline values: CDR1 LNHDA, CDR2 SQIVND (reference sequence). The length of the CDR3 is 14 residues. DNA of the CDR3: TGTGCCAGTAGCTACAGGGGAGATAATTCCCCCCTCCACTTT. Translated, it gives CASSYRGDNSPLHF.

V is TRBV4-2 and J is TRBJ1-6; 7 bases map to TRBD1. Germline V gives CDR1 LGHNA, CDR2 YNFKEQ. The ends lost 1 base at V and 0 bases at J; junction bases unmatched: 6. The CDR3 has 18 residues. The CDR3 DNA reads TGTGCCAGCAGCCAAGGAGCACAGGGGCGCTCCTATAATTCACCCCTCCACTTT. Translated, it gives CASSQGAQGRSYNSPLHF.